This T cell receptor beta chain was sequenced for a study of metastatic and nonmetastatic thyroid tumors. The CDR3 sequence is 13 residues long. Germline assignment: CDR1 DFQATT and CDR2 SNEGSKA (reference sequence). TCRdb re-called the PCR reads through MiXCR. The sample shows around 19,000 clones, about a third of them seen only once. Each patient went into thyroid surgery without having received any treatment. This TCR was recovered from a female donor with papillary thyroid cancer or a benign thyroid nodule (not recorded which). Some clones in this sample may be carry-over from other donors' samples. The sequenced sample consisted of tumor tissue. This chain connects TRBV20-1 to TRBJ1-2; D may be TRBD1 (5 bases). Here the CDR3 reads CRASPRGRYGYTF. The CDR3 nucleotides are TGCAGAGCATCACCGAGGGGCCGCTATGGCTACACCTTC.